This record concerns one T cell receptor beta chain sequence. Its target is unknown. This sample stems from a study of CD8 T cells in ankylosing spondylitis. Findings and caveats of the study: Peripheral blood held disease-linked clones only at relatively low frequency, and these were CD8+. Seemingly characteristic of ankylosing spondylitis blood was a TCR beta motif consisting of under 10 highly homologous variants. There was reportedly significant enrichment of clones that were disease-linked in matched ankylosing spondylitis synovial fluid.

Library preparation for TCR beta used quantitative 5'-RACE with molecular barcodes. TCRdb re-called the 5' RACE reads with MiXCR, one entry per CDR3 protein. Found here are about 800,000 distinct CDR3 sequences, about an eighth of them singletons; the top ten hold approximately 0.5%. The sequence was obtained from a male donor with ankylosing spondylitis. Material: blood, either unsorted or a sorted T cell fraction (not recorded which).

CDR3 DNA sequence: TGTGCCAGCAGCTTATTTGGATGGGAGAGCACAGATACGCAGTATTTT. Protein: CASSLFGWESTDTQYF. J is TRBJ2-3 and V is TRBV7-2, with D perhaps TRBD2 (5 bases). V was shortened by 2 bases and J by 0 bases, with 12 bases between the two germline ends. Germline CDR1 reads SGHTA; CDR2 reads FQGNSA. There are 16 residues in the CDR3. Combining the CDR3 with reference TRBV7-2 and TRBJ2-3 gives the whole variable domain GAGVSQSPSNKVTEKGKDVELRCDPISGHTALYWYRQSLGQGLEFLIYFQGNSAPDKSGLPSDRFSAERTGGSVSTLTIQRTQQEDSAVYLCASSLFGWESTDTQYFGPGTRLTVL.